These 23 T cell receptor beta chains share one sample of origin, sequenced in a study of early T cells in non-severe SARS-CoV-2 infection. Via MiXCR, TCRdb re-called the 5' RACE reads, giving one row per CDR3 protein. The data hold around 50,000 distinct CDR3 sequences, with roughly 5.9% observed a single time. Sequencing was performed on whole blood. The receptors were gathered from an adult who was a healthcare worker with PCR-confirmed SARS-CoV-2 infection or an uninfected control (not recorded which).

A few counts support this clonotype. The CDR3 DNA reads TGTGCCAGCAGGTTCGGACAGGGGCATCAGCCCCAGCATTTT. Its protein product is CASRFGQGHQPQHF. The chain couples TRBV6-6 to TRBJ1-5; 9 nucleotides align to TRBD1. After removal of 6 bases from V and 5 bases from J, the junction contained 5 bases not matched to a gene. This CDR3 has 14 amino acids. Germline CDR1 reads MNHNY; CDR2 reads SVGAGI (reference sequence).

Many counts were recorded for this clonotype. The chain couples TRBV27 to TRBJ1-1, with D hard to call. CDR3 length equals 12 residues. V lost 6 bases and J 7 bases, leaving 12 bases between the germline ends. Looked up from germline, CDR1 is MNHEY and CDR2 is SMNVEV (reference sequence). The CDR3 reads CASSPQGREAFF. DNA of the CDR3: TGTGCCAGCAGCCCCCAAGGGCGTGAAGCTTTCTTT.

V gene TRBV24-1 combines with J gene TRBJ2-7; D ambiguous. The CDR3 is 13 residues long. Trimming shortened V by 4 bases and J by 6 bases, and 12 bases separated the two germline ends. Per germline, CDR1 KGHDR and CDR2 SFDVKD. CDR3 bases: TGTGCCACCAGTGACCCTGGGCAACGCGAGCAGTACTTC. Its protein is CATSDPGQREQYF.

This clonotype was counted ten times or more. The V call is TRBV7-9, the J call TRBJ1-2; D is possibly TRBD1 (5 bases). V was trimmed by 6 bases and J by 4 bases, leaving 15 bases between them. Germline assignment: CDR1 SEHNR and CDR2 FQNEAQ (reference sequence). The CDR3 has 14 residues. CDR3 DNA: TGTGCCAGCAGTTCGGGGGAAGTGAGCTATGGCTACACCTTC. Its protein is CASSSGEVSYGYTF.

This clonotype has a count of ten or more. The chain has TRBV7-2 and TRBJ2-7; weak D call: TRBD2 (5 bases). Trimming shortened V by 4 bases and J by 4 bases, and 11 bases separated the two germline ends. Germline V gene data show CDR1 as SGHTA and CDR2 as FQGNSA. This CDR3 comprises 13 residues. The CDR3 DNA sequence: TGTGCCAGCAGCTCAGGACTGCTATACGAGCAGTACTTC. It is translated as CASSSGLLYEQYF.

Ten or more counts support this clonotype. V gene TRBV10-3 combines with J gene TRBJ1-1; D perhaps matches TRBD1 (5 bases). The V end lost 4 bases, the J end lost 0 bases, and 6 bases lay between the germline ends. Germline assignment: CDR1 ENHRY and CDR2 SYGVKD. The CDR3 extends over 13 amino acids. This chain's CDR3 is CAISAGLNTEAFF. CDR3 DNA sequence: TGTGCCATCAGTGCGGGACTGAACACTGAAGCTTTCTTT.

In its sample, this clonotype was seen a few times. V and J are TRBV7-2 and TRBJ2-1; D may be TRBD2 (5 bases). The V end was cut by 5 bases, the J end by 14 bases, with 19 bases between. Germline lookup yields CDR1 SGHTA and CDR2 FQGNSA. This CDR3 is 13 amino acids long. CDR3 sequence: CASSKTFAGPEFF. CDR3 nucleotide sequence: TGTGCCAGCAGCAAGACATTTGCGGGTCCCGAGTTCTTC.

This clonotype was detected many times. The chain uses TRBV12-3 or TRBV12-4 and TRBJ2-2; 7 bases line up with TRBD1. The CDR3 is made up of 13 amino acids. J was trimmed by 4 bases and V by 7 bases; bases with no gene match: 3. Here the CDR3 DNA reads TGTGCCAGCAACGGACAGGTCACCGGGGAGCTGTTTTTT. Amino acids: CASNGQVTGELFF.

This clonotype occurred many times. J is TRBJ2-6 and V is TRBV4-1; D remains ambiguous. The V end was cut by 4 bases, the J end by 0 bases, with 10 bases between. There are 16 residues in the CDR3. Germline values: CDR1 MGHRA, CDR2 YSYEKL. The DNA for the CDR3 is TGCGCCAGCAGCCGAGACCGAGGCTCTGGGGCCAACGTCCTGACTTTC. Its translation: CASSRDRGSGANVLTF.

This clonotype came up many times. The chain combines TRBV7-6 with TRBJ1-2; 8 bases map to TRBD1. Germline loops: CDR1 SGHVS, CDR2 FNYEAQ. This CDR3 has 18 amino acids. Losses at the gene ends were 3 bases for V and 7 bases for J; bases not matched to a gene: 19. The CDR3 spells CASSFMLERTGLNCGYTF. CDR3 sequence (DNA): TGTGCCAGCAGCTTCATGCTCGAACGGACAGGGCTGAATTGTGGCTACACCTTC.

This clonotype was seen repeatedly, ten times or more. The chain couples TRBV12-3 or TRBV12-4 to TRBJ1-1; D uncertain. Trimming pared 2 bases from V and 4 bases from J, leaving 11 bases between. The CDR3 runs 14 residues. CDR3 region: CASSLNRGLTEAFF. The DNA of the CDR3 is TGTGCCAGCAGTTTAAACCGAGGGCTCACTGAAGCTTTCTTT.

The chain uses TRBV20-1 and TRBJ1-2, with D tentatively TRBD1 (6 bases). The CDR3 covers 12 residues. Deletions cut 6 bases from V and 8 bases from J, with 16 bases between. The germline CDR1 and CDR2 sequences are DFQATT and SNEGSKA (reference sequence). DNA of the CDR3: TGCAGTGCAGTCCGGGACACTCCGGGCTACACCTTC. Its translation is CSAVRDTPGYTF.

In this sample, this clonotype turned up a few times. This chain links TRBV7-8 with TRBJ1-5; D is perhaps TRBD1 (5 bases). CDR1 SGHVS and CDR2 FQNEAQ come from the germline V gene. V shed 1 base and J shed 0 bases, with 7 bases lying between them. The CDR3 contains 15 residues. The CDR3 DNA reads TGTGCCAGCAGCTTAGATCAGGGTAGCAATCAGCCCCAGCATTTT. Protein product: CASSLDQGSNQPQHF.

This clonotype was picked up many times. The chain is built from TRBV5-1 and TRBJ1-5, with 9 bases fitting TRBD1. Germline V CDR1 and CDR2: SGHRS, YFSETQ. The CDR3 length is 15 residues. Germline trimming cut 3 bases from V and 1 base from J; bases unmatched to any gene: 2. The CDR3 bases are TGCGCCAGCAGCTCCGGGACAGGGAGCAATCAGCCCCAGCATTTT. Translated: CASSSGTGSNQPQHF.

This clonotype was seen repeatedly, ten times or more. The chain couples TRBV10-3 to TRBJ1-6, with a weak D call TRBD1 (5 bases). CDR1 is ENHRY and CDR2 is SYGVKD in the germline V gene. Trimming removed 0 bases from V and 8 bases from J, with 14 bases in between. This CDR3 comprises 16 residues. In DNA, the CDR3 is TGTGCCATCAGTGAGTCGGCGGGCATAGGGGATTCACCCCTCCACTTT. Encoded protein: CAISESAGIGDSPLHF.

This clonotype came up many times. V is TRBV5-5 and J is TRBJ1-6; TRBD1 matches 8 bases. The J segment lost 7 bases and the V segment lost 4 bases, leaving 10 bases of the junction unmatched. The CDR3 length is 16 residues. Germline CDR1 is SGHKS and CDR2 is YYEKEE (reference sequence). The CDR3 sequence: CASSRSATGENSPLHF. The CDR3 coding sequence is TGTGCCAGCAGCCGATCTGCGACAGGGGAAAATTCACCCCTCCACTTT. The entire variable domain, with the rest obtained from reference TRBV5-5 and TRBJ1-6, is as follows: DAGVTQSPTHLIKTRGQQVTLRCSPISGHKSVSWYQQVLGQGPQFIFQYYEKEERGRGNFPDRFSARQFPNYSSELNVNALLLGDSALYLCASSRSATGENSPLHFGNGTRLTVT.

The gene calls are TRBV7-9 and TRBJ2-7; D uncertain. CDR1 is SEHNR, CDR2 FQNEAQ, per germline (reference sequence). The CDR3 extends over 12 amino acids. V gave up 4 bases and J gave up 5 bases, with 9 bases separating them. The CDR3: CASSYLNHEQYF. The CDR3 DNA reads as TGTGCCAGCAGCTACCTTAACCACGAGCAGTACTTC.

This clonotype appeared many times. V usage is TRBV12-3 or TRBV12-4 and J usage is TRBJ1-5; D possibly corresponds to TRBD1 (5 bases). V shed 4 bases and J shed 3 bases, with 13 bases lying between them. The CDR3 has 15 amino acids. The CDR3 region has the DNA TGTGCCAGCAGTTCGGGGGGGAGAGTCAATCAGCCCCAGCATTTT. Amino acids: CASSSGGRVNQPQHF.

This clonotype was found once. This chain links TRBV3-1 with TRBJ1-2; TRBD1 agrees at 8 bases. There are 14 residues in the CDR3. V lost 4 bases to trimming and J lost 8 bases; unmatched junction nucleotides: 9. Germline V gene data show CDR1 as LGHDT and CDR2 as YNNKEL (reference sequence). The CDR3 loop reads CASSRGQGTRGYTF. The CDR3 DNA reads TGTGCCAGCAGCCGCGGACAGGGAACGAGAGGCTACACCTTC.

This clonotype appeared many times. The V and J genes are TRBV5-1 and TRBJ1-2; tentative D call: TRBD1 (6 bases). The germline V and J ends were trimmed by 4 bases and 0 bases, with 13 bases remaining between them. There are 15 residues in the CDR3. Germline values: CDR1 SGHRS, CDR2 YFSETQ. CDR3 DNA: TGCGCCAGCAGCCCACGGACAGCGGCTAACTATGGCTACACCTTC. Protein product: CASSPRTAANYGYTF.

Ten or more counts support this clonotype. V is TRBV10-2 and J is TRBJ2-2; TRBD2 aligns across 8 bases. V was pared by 10 bases and J by 2 bases, with 9 bases of the junction left unmatched. Germline V CDR1 and CDR2: WSHSY, SAAADI. CDR3 length equals 15 residues. CDR3 DNA: TGCGCCACCGAAAACTTAGCGGGAAACACCGGGGAGCTGTTTTTT. Translation: CATENLAGNTGELFF.

This clonotype was counted between two and nine times. The chain combines TRBV7-8 with TRBJ2-3; 11 nucleotides line up with TRBD2. CDR1 is SGHVS, CDR2 FQNEAQ, per germline. This CDR3 has 18 amino acids. The V segment lost 5 bases and the J segment 4 bases; nucleotides outside the gene matches: 14. The CDR3 loop reads CASSPGISGRALADTQYF. CDR3 DNA: TGTGCCAGCAGCCCGGGGATTAGCGGGAGGGCCTTGGCAGATACGCAGTATTTT.

This chain links TRBV7-3 with TRBJ2-1, with D unclear. Germline V CDR1 and CDR2: SGHTA, FQGTGA. The CDR3 is 13 residues long. The ends were cut back, 4 bases at V and 5 bases at J, with 9 bases in the middle. CDR3 loop: CASSSYLNNEQFF. For the CDR3, the DNA is TGTGCCAGCAGCTCCTACCTCAACAATGAGCAGTTCTTC.